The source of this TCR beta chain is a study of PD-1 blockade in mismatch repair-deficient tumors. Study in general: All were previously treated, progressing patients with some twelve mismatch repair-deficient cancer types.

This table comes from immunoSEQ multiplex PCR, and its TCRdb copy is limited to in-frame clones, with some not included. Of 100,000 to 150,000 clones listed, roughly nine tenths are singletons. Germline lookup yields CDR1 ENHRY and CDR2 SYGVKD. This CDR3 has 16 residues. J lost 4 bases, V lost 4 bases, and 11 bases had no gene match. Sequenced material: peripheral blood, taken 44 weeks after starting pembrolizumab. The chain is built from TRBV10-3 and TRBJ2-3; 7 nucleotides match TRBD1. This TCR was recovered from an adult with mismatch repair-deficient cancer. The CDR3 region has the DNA TGTGCCATCAGTGGCAATTCGGGACAGCCCCCAGATACGCAGTATTTT. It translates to CAISGNSGQPPDTQYF.